This TCR beta chain was documented in a study of graft-versus-host responses after intestinal transplantation. Study-wide background: Each recipient received anti-thymocyte globulin induction, then tacrolimus and steroids for 2 to 3 years.

As concerns this clone: Its antigen is not known.

This CDR3 contains 17 residues. V shed 0 bases and J 4 bases; nucleotides not matched to a gene: 9. CDR1 is MNHNS, CDR2 SASEGT, per germline. Profiling relied on immunoSEQ multiplex PCR, and the TCRdb table lists in-frame clones only, not all of them. The data contain more than 85,000 clones, 93% of them seen just once; the ten biggest clones take up about 0.54%. Overall study findings and caveats: Early post-transplant HvG declines showed an association with peak circulating GvH clone levels. The presence of high graft-versus-host to host-versus-graft clonal ratios in allografts characterized patients with graft-donor T cell macrochimerism.

This chain links TRBV6-1 with TRBJ2-3, with 8 positions matching TRBD2. Sample: unstimulated CD8+ T cells sorted from spleen or lymph node cells, taken before intestinal transplant. The TCR sequence derives from a human donor who received an intestinal transplant. CDR3 in DNA: TGTGCCAGCAGTGAAGCGCCGCCGGGAGGGCCCGCAGATACGCAGTATTTT. This sequence encodes CASSEAPPGGPADTQYF.